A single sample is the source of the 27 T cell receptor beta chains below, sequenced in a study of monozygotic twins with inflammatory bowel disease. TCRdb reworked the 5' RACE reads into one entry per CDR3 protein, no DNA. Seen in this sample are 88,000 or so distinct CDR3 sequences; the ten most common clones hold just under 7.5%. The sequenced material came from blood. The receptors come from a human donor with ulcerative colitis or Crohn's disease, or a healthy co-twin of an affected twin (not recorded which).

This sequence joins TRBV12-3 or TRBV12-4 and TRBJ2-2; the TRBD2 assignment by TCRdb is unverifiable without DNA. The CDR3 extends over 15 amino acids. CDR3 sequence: CASTRGLSGSGELFF.

The CDR3 sequence: CASSPSGGYANNIQYF. The rearrangement links TRBV7-8 to TRBJ2-4; the D gene TCRdb calls, TRBD1, cannot be checked with no DNA. CDR1 and CDR2 from the germline V gene are SGHVS and FQNEAQ. This CDR3 comprises 16 residues.

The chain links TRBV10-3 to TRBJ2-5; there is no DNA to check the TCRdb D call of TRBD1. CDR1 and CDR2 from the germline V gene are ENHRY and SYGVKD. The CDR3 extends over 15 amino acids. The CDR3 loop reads CAISDRGGIKETQYF.

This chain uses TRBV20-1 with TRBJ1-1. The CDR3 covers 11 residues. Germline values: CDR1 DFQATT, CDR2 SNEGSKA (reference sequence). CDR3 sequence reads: CSALDNTEAFF.

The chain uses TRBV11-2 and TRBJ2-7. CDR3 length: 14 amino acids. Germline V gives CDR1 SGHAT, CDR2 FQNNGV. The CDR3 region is CASSLASRFSEQYF.

The CDR3 sequence: CATTGGAHEQFF. The chain joins TRBV24-1 to TRBJ2-1; TCRdb's D gene call, TRBD1, goes unchecked for lack of DNA. This CDR3 comprises 12 residues. Germline loops: CDR1 KGHDR, CDR2 SFDVKD.

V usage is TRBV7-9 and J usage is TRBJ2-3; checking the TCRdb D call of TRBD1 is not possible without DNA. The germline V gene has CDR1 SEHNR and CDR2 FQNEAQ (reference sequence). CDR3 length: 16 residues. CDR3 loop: CASSPWVGSRTDTQYF.

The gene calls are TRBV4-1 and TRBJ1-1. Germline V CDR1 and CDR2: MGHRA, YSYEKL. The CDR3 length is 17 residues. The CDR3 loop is CASSQDSGRVVNTEAFF.

The CDR3 sequence is CATGTGEGFYNEQFF. This chain links TRBV24-1 with TRBJ2-1; TCRdb outputs TRBD1, but without DNA this stays unchecked. The germline V gene encodes CDR1 KGHDR and CDR2 SFDVKD. The CDR3 extends over 15 amino acids.

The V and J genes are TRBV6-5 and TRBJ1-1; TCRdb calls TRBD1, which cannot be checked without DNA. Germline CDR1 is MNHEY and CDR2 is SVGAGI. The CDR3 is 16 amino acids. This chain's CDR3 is CASSYSGVAWNTEAFF.

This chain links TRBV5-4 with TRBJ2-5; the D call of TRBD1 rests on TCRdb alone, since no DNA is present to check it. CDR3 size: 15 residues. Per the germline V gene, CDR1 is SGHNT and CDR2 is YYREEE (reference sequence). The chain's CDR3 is CASSLEWTAKETQYF. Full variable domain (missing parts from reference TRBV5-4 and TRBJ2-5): ETGVTQSPTHLIKTRGQQVTLRCSSQSGHNTVSWYQQALGQGPQFIFQYYREEENGRGNFPPRFSGLQFPNYSSELNVNALELDDSALYLCASSLEWTAKETQYFGPGTRLLVL.

The CDR3 is CASSSNAGGLSDTQYF. The chain is built from TRBV6-2 or TRBV6-3 and TRBJ2-3; the TCRdb call, TRBD1, lacks DNA for checking. Germline V gene lookup returns CDR1 MNHEY and CDR2 SVGEGT. This CDR3 has 16 amino acids.

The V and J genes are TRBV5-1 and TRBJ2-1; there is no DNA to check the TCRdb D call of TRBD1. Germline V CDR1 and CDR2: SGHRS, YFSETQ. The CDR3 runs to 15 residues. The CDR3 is CASTPGGGDRNEQFF.

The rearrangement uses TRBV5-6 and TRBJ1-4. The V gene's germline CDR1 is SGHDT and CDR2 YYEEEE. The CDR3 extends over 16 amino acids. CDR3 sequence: CASSFSPGTTNEKLFF. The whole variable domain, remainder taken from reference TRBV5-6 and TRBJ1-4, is DAGVTQSPTHLIKTRGQQVTLRCSPKSGHDTVSWYQQALGQGPQFIFQYYEEEERQRGNFPDRFSGHQFPNYSSELNVNALLLGDSALYLCASSFSPGTTNEKLFFGSGTQLSVL.

CDR3 amino acids: CASSTDEPASVKNIQYF. V usage is TRBV21-1 and J usage is TRBJ2-4; as DNA is missing, the TRBD2 call by TCRdb cannot be tested. TRBV21-1 is listed as a pseudogene. There are 17 residues in the CDR3.

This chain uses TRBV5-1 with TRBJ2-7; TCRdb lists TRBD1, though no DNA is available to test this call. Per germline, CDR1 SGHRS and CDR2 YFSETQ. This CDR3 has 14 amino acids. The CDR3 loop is CASSPRDSPYEQYF.

The CDR3 region is CASSLNRDYNEQFF. The rearrangement links TRBV5-4 to TRBJ2-1; without DNA, the TCRdb call of TRBD1 cannot be checked. CDR3 length: 14 residues. Germline loops: CDR1 SGHNT, CDR2 YYREEE (reference sequence). The variable domain in full, completed from reference TRBV5-4 and TRBJ2-1, reads ETGVTQSPTHLIKTRGQQVTLRCSSQSGHNTVSWYQQALGQGPQFIFQYYREEENGRGNFPPRFSGLQFPNYSSELNVNALELDDSALYLCASSLNRDYNEQFFGPGTRLTVL.

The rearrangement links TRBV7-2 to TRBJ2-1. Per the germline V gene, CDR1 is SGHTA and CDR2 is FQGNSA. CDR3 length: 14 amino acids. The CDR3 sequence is CASSDINLYNEQFF.

CDR3 protein: CASSLAGVGAEAFF. V is TRBV7-2 and J is TRBJ1-1. Looked up from germline, CDR1 is SGHTA and CDR2 is FQGNSA. The CDR3 consists of 14 residues.

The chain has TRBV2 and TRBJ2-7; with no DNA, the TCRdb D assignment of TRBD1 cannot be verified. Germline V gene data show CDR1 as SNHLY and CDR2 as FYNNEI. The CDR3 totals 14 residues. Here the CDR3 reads CASRATGPDYEQYF. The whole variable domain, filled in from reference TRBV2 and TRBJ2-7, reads EPEVTQTPSHQVTQMGQEVILRCVPISNHLYFYWYRQILGQKVEFLVSFYNNEISEKSEIFDDQFSVERPDGSNFTLKIRSTKLEDSAMYFCASRATGPDYEQYFGPGTRLTVT.

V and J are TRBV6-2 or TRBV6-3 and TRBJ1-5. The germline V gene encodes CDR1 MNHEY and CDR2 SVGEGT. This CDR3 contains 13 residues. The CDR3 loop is CASTAWLNQPQHF.

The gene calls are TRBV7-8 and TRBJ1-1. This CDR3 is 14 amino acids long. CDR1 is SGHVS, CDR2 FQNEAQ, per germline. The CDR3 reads CASSLWAGNTEAFF.

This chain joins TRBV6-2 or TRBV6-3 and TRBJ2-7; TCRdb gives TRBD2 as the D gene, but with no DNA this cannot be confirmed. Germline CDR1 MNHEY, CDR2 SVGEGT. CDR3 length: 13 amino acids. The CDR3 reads CASSYGTSYEQYF.

The CDR3 sequence is CASSLTGVVALYGYTF. This chain joins TRBV7-2 and TRBJ1-2; TCRdb's D gene call, TRBD1, goes unchecked for lack of DNA. This CDR3 spans 16 amino acids. Germline V gene lookup returns CDR1 SGHTA and CDR2 FQGNSA.

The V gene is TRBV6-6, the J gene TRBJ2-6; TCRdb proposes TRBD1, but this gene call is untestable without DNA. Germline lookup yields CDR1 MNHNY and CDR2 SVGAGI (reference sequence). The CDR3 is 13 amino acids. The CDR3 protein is CATWTGGANVLTF.

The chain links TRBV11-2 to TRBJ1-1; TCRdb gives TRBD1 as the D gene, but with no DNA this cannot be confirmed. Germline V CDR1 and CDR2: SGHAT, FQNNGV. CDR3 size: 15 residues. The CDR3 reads CASSLDPGAVAEAFF. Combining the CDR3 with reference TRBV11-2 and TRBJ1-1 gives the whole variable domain EAGVAQSPRYKIIEKRQSVAFWCNPISGHATLYWYQQILGQGPKLLIQFQNNGVVDDSQLPKDRFSAERLKGVDSTLKIQPAKLEDSAVYLCASSLDPGAVAEAFFGQGTRLTVV.

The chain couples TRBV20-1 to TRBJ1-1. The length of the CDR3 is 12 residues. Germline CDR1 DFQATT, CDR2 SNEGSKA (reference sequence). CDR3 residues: CSVEARGTEAFF.